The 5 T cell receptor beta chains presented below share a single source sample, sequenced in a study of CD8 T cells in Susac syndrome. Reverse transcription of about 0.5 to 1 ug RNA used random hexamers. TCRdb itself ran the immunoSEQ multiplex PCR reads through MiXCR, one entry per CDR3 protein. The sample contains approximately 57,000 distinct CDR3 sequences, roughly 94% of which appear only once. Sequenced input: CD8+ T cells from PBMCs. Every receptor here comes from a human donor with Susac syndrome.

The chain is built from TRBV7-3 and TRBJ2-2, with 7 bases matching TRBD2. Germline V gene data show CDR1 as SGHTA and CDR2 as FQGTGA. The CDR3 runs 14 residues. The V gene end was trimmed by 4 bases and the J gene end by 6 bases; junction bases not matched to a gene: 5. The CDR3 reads CASSSWEGSGELFF. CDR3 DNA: TGTGCCAGCAGCTCATGGGAGGGGTCCGGGGAGCTGTTTTTT.

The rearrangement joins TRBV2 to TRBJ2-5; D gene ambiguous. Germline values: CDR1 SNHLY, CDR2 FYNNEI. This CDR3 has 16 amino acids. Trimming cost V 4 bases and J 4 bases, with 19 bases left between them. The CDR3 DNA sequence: TGTGCCAGCAGTGGGGCAACATGGCTATCAAGAGAGACCCAGTACTTC. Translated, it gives CASSGATWLSRETQYF.

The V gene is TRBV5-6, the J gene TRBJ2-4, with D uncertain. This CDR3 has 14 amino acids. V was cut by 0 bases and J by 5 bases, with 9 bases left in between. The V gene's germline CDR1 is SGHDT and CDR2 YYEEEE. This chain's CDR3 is CASSLVAAQNIQYF. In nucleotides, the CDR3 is TGTGCCAGCAGCTTGGTTGCCGCGCAAAACATTCAGTACTTC.

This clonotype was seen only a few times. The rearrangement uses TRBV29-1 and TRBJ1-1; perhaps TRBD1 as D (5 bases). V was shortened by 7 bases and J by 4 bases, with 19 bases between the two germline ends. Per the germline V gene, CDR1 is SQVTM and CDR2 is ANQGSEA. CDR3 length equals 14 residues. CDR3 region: CSGMSGGRGTEAFF. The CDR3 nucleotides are TGCAGCGGCATGTCGGGGGGACGCGGCACTGAAGCTTTCTTT.

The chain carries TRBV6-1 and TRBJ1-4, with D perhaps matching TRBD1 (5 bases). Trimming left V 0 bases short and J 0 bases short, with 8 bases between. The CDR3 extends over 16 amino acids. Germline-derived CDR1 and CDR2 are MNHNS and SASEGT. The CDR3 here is CASSEAPGPTNEKLFF. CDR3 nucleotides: TGTGCCAGCAGTGAAGCACCGGGACCAACTAATGAAAAACTGTTTTTT.